This TCR beta chain was identified during a study of type 1 and type 2 diabetes patients. All diabetic donors were classified as either type 1 or type 2 diabetes. Each participant gave about 10 milliliters of peripheral blood. Amplification started from genomic DNA. Multiplex PCR with 30 forward and 13 reverse primers amplified the TCR beta CDR3. TCRdb used MiXCR to reprocess the multiplex PCR reads, holding one entry per CDR3 protein. The sample holds 270,000 or so distinct CDR3 sequences, around 47% seen once. This clonotype was observed a handful of times. Germline V gene data show CDR1 as KGHDR and CDR2 as SFDVKD. V lost 9 bases, J lost 5 bases, and 13 bases lay in between. The CDR3 runs to 13 residues.

Sequencing used peripheral blood mononuclear cells (PBMCs). This sequence originates from a man aged 18 to 35 with type 2 diabetes. The chain has TRBV24-1 and TRBJ2-1; no reliable D call. CDR3 in amino acids: CATHGRDNNEQFF. CDR3 DNA: TGTGCCACCCATGGCCGAGACAACAATGAGCAGTTCTTC.